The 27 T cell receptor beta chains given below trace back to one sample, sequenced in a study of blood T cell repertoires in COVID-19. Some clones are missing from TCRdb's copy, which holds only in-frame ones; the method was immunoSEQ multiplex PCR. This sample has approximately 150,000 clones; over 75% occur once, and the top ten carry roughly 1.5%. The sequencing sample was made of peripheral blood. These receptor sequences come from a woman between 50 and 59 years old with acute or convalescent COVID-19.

The DNA of the CDR3 is TGTGCCAGCAGTTGGGCCAGGGACAATGAGCAGTTCTTC. This codes for CASSWARDNEQFF. The rearrangement joins TRBV6-5 to TRBJ2-1, with D maybe TRBD1 (5 bases). The V end lost 4 bases, the J end lost 5 bases, and 9 bases lay between the germline ends. Looked up from germline, CDR1 is MNHEY and CDR2 is SVGAGI. The CDR3 consists of 13 residues.

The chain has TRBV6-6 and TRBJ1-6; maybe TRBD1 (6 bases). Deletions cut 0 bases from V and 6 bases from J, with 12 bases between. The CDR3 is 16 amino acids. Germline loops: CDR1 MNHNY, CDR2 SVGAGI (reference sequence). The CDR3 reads CASSYSRARGNSPLHF. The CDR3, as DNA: TGTGCCAGCAGTTACTCGAGGGCCAGGGGTAATTCACCCCTCCACTTT.

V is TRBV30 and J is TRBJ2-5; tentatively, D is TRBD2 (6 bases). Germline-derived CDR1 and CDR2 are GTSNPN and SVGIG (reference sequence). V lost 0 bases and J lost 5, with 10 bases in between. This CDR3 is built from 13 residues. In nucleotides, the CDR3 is TGTGCCTGGAGTGTGGGGGGTCGTGAGACCCAGTACTTC. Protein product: CAWSVGGRETQYF.

CDR3 amino acids: CASTGPRGRESPTDTQYF. The CDR3 DNA sequence: TGTGCCAGTACCGGCCCCCGAGGCAGGGAATCCCCCACAGATACGCAGTATTTT. The chain recombines TRBV19 with TRBJ2-3, with TRBD1 as a possible D gene (5 bases). V dropped 7 bases and J dropped 2 bases, with 25 bases sitting between them. Per germline, CDR1 LNHDA and CDR2 SQIVND (reference sequence). The CDR3 sequence is 18 residues long.

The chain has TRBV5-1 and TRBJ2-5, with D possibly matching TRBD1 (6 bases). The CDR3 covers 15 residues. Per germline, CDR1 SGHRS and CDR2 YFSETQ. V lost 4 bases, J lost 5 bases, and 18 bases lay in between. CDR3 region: CASSQQGLARETQYF. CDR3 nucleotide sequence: TGCGCCAGCAGCCAACAGGGTCTTGCTAGGGAGACCCAGTACTTC.

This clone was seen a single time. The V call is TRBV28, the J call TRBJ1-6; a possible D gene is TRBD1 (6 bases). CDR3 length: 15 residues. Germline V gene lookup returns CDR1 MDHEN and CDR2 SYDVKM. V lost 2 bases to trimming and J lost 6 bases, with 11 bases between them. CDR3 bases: TGTGCCAGCAGTTTAGACAGGCAGATTAATTCACCCCTCCACTTT. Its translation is CASSLDRQINSPLHF.

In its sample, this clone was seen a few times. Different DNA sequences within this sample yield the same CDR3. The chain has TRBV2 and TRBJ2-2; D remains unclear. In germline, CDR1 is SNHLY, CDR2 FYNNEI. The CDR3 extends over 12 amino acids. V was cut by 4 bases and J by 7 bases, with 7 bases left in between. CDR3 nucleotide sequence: TGTGCCAGCAGTGGCTCAGGCGGGGAGCTGTTTTTT. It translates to CASSGSGGELFF.

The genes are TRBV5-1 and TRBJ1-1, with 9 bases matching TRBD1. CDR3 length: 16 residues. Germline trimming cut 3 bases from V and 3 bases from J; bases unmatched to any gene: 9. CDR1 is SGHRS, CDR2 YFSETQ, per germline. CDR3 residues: CASSSPLGTGHTEAFF. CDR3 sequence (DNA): TGCGCCAGCAGCTCCCCCCTCGGGACAGGGCACACTGAAGCTTTCTTT.

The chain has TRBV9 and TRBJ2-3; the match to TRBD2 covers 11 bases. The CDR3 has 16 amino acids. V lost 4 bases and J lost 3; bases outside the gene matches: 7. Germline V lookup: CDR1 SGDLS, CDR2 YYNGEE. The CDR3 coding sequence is TGTGCCAGCAGCTCAGGTACTAGCGGGGGTACAGATACGCAGTATTTT. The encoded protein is CASSSGTSGGTDTQYF.

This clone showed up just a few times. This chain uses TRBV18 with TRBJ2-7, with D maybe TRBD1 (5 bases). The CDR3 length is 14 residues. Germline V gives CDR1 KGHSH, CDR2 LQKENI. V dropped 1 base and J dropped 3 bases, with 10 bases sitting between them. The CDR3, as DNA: TGTGCCAGCTCACCACAGAAGGGGTTCTACGAGCAGTACTTC. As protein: CASSPQKGFYEQYF.

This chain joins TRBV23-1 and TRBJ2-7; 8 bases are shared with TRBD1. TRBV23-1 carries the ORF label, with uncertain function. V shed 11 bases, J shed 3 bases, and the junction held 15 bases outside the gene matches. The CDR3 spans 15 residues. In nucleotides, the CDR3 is TGCGCCCAGCAATGCTGGGACAGGCGATACTACGAGCAGTACTTC. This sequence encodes CAQQCWDRRYYEQYF.

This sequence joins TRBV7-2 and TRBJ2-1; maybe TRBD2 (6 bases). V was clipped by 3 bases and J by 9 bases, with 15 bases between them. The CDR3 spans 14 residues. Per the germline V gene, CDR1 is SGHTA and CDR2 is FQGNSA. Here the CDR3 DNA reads TGTGCCAGCAGCTTGGGTAGACTAGTGCGTGAGCAGTTCTTC. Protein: CASSLGRLVREQFF.

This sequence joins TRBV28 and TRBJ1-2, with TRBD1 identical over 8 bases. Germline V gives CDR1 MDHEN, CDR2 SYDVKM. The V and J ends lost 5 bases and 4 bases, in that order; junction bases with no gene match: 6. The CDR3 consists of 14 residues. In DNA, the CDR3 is TGTGCCAGCAGTACCCCTCAGGGGGCCTATGGCTACACCTTC. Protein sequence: CASSTPQGAYGYTF.

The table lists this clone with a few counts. The DNA for the CDR3 is TGTGCCAGCAGTTTCTATAGGCCCCTGGCGGCCGCGGGCACTGAAGCTTTCTTT. This sequence encodes CASSFYRPLAAAGTEAFF. V and J are TRBV27 and TRBJ1-1; D is unclear. The CDR3 is 18 amino acids. Germline loops: CDR1 MNHEY, CDR2 SMNVEV (reference sequence). V was clipped by 3 bases and J by 4 bases, with 24 bases between them.

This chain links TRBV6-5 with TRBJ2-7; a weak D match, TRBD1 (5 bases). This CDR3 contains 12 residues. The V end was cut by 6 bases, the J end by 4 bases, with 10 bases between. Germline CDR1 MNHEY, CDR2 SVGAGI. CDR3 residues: CASRAGSYEQYF. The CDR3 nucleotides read TGTGCCAGCAGGGCAGGGTCTTACGAGCAGTACTTC.

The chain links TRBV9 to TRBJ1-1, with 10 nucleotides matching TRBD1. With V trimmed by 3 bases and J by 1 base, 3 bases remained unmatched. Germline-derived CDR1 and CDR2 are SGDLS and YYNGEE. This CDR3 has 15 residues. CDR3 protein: CASSAGTGENTEAFF. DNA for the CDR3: TGTGCCAGCAGCGCTGGGACAGGGGAGAACACTGAAGCTTTCTTT. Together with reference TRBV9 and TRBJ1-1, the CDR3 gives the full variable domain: DSGVTQTPKHLITATGQRVTLRCSPRSGDLSVYWYQQSLDQGLQFLIQYYNGEERAKGNILERFSAQQFPDLHSELNLSSLELGDSALYFCASSAGTGENTEAFFGQGTRLTVV.

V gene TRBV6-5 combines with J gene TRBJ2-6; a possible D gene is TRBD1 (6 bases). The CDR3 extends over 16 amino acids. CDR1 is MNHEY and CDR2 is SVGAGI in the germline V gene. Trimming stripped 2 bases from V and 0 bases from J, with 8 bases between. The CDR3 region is CASSYGGLSGANVLTF. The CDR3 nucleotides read TGTGCCAGCAGTTACGGGGGCCTCTCTGGGGCCAACGTCCTGACTTTC.

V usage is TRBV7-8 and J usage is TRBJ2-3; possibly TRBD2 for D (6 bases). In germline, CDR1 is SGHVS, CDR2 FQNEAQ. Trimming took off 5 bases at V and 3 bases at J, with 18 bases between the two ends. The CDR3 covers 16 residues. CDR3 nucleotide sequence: TGTGCCAGCAGCCCTCCAAGACTAGGTCTGACAGATACGCAGTATTTT. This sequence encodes CASSPPRLGLTDTQYF.

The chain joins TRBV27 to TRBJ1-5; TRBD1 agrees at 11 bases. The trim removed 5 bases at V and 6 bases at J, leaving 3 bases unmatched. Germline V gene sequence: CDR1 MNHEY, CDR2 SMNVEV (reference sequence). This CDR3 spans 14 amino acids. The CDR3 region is CASSMGTGGQPQHF. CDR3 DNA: TGTGCCAGCAGTATGGGGACAGGGGGTCAGCCCCAGCATTTT.

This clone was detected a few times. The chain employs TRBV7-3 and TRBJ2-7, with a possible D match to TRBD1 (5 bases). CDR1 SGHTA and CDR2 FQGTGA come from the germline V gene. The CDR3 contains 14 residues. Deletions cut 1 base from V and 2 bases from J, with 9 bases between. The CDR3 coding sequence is TGTGCCAGCAGCTTAAGCGACAGCACCTACGAGCAGTACTTC. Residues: CASSLSDSTYEQYF.

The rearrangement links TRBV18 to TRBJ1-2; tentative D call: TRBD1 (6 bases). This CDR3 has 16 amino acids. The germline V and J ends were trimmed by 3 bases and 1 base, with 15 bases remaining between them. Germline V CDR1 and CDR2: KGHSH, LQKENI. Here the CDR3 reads CASSPIDRNLNYGYTF. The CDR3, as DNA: TGTGCCAGCTCACCGATTGACAGGAACCTTAACTATGGCTACACCTTC.

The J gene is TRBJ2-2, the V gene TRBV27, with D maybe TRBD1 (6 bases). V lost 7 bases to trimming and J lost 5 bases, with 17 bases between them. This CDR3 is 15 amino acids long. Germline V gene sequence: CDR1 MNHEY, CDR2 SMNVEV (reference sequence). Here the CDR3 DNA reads TGTGCCAGCACCCCGGGACACCCAGGGACCGGGGAGCTGTTTTTT. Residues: CASTPGHPGTGELFF.

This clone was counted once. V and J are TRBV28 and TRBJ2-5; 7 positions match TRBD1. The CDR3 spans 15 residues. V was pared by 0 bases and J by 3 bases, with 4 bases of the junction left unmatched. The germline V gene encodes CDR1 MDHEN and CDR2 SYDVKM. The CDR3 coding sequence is TGTGCCAGCAGTTTATGGGGACAGAGCAAAGAGACCCAGTACTTC. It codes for CASSLWGQSKETQYF.

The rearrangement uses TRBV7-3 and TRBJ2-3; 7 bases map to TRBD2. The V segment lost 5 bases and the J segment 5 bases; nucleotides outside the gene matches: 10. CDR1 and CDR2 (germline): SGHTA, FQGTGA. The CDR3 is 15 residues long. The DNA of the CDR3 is TGTGCCAGCAGCCGACGGGAAGCGGGGTTAGATACGCAGTATTTT. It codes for CASSRREAGLDTQYF. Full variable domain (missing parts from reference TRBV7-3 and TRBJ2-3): GAGVSQTPSNKVTEKGKYVELRCDPISGHTALYWYRQSLGQGPEFLIYFQGTGAADDSGLPNDRFFAVRPEGSVSTLKIQRTERGDSAVYLCASSRREAGLDTQYFGPGTRLTVL.

The CDR3 DNA reads as TGTGCCAGCAGCTTAGGGCAGGGCGGAGAAAAACTGTTTTTT. The encoded protein is CASSLGQGGEKLFF. The genes are TRBV7-9 and TRBJ1-4, with D possibly TRBD1 on 5 matching bases. The CDR3 has 14 amino acids. Trimming stripped 1 base from V and 8 bases from J, with 11 bases between. The germline gives CDR1 SEHNR, CDR2 FQNEAQ (reference sequence).

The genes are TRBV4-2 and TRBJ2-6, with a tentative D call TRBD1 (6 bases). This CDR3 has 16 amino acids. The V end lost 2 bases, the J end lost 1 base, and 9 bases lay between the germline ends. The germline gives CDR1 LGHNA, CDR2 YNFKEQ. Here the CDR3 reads CASSQRTGSGANVLTF. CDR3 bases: TGTGCCAGCAGCCAACGAACAGGGTCTGGGGCCAACGTCCTGACTTTC.

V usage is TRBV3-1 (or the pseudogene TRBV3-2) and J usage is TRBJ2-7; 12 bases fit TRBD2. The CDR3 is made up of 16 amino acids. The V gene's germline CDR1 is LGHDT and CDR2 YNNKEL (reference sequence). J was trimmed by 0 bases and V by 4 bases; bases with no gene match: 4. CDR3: CASSPLTSGSSYEQYF. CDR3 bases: TGTGCCAGCAGCCCTCTGACTAGCGGGAGCTCCTACGAGCAGTACTTC.